The TCR beta chain under discussion was sequenced for a study of CD8 T cells in Susac syndrome. This clonotype was recorded once. Germline CDR1 is SNHLY and CDR2 is FYNNEI. Losses at the gene ends were 8 bases for V and 0 bases for J; bases not matched to a gene: 10. The CDR3 covers 15 residues. With random hexamers, reverse transcription was performed on about 0.5 to 1 ug of RNA. TCRdb reprocessed the immunoSEQ multiplex PCR reads via MiXCR and lists one record per CDR3 protein. The repertoire has approximately 74,000 distinct CDR3 sequences, about 93% of them found once; the top ten carry approximately 1%.

This TCR derives from a human donor with Susac syndrome. Sequenced material: CD8+ T cells from PBMCs. This chain joins TRBV2 and TRBJ2-7; 7 bases are a match to TRBD1. CDR3 sequence (DNA): TGTGCCAGCTTCGAGACAGGGCCAAGCTCCTACGAGCAGTACTTC. It codes for CASFETGPSSYEQYF.